This T cell receptor beta chain was captured in a study of blood T cell repertoires in COVID-19. Study-wide context: Nucleic acid was either cDNA or gDNA, and it came from T cells, B-cell-depleted T cells, or PBMCs.

Study processing details: Amplification with reference gene primers provided the estimates of nucleated cell counts. Here immunoSEQ multiplex PCR was the method, and the copy in TCRdb shows in-frame clones only, minus some. The V and J calls and the clone size are those of that table, but D and trimming were determined from the DNA. The data contain approximately 40,000 clones, 87% of them singletons. The sequence was collected from a man aged 60 to 75 with acute or convalescent COVID-19. Source material: peripheral blood.

CDR3 sequence (DNA): TGTGCCAGCAGTTCGCTCACCTCCGGGGGAAACACTGAAGCTTTCTTT. Its protein product is CASSSLTSGGNTEAFF. This chain connects TRBV27 to TRBJ1-1, with D possibly TRBD1 on 5 matching bases. V was shortened by 4 bases and J by 2 bases, with 17 bases between the two germline ends. The germline V gene has CDR1 MNHEY and CDR2 SMNVEV (reference sequence). The CDR3 spans 16 residues.